The clone carrying this T cell receptor beta chain was seen repeatedly, ten times or more. As yet, its antigen is unknown. This sample is drawn from a study of T-cell reconstitution after alpha-beta-depleted transplantation in children. Regarding the study as a whole: There were reportedly several hundred expanded graft clones from which alpha-beta T cells came about two months after transplant. Newly produced T cells mostly accounted for T-cell counts and diversity one year post-transplant. For some patients, TCRbeta diversity was high at day 60 because of recipient T cells and thymic progenitors that survived.

This CDR3 is 14 amino acids long. Germline CDR1 SGHTA, CDR2 FQGTGA. The junction had 1 base not matched to a gene; V was cut back by 5 bases and J by 1 base. Unique molecular identifiers featured in how the TCRbeta library was prepared. TCRdb called the PCR reads again in MiXCR, with one record for every CDR3 protein. Among more than 15,000 distinct CDR3 sequences listed, around 5.8% were seen once. The sample consisted of PBMCs, taken before TCRalphabeta/CD19-depleted stem cell transplant. The TCR comes from a boy aged 10-17 years with acute lymphoblastic leukemia, due to receive a stem cell transplant. The chain has TRBV7-3 and TRBJ1-4; 7 bases align to TRBD1. The CDR3 region is CASSPGGTNEKLFF. As DNA, the CDR3 is TGTGCCAGCAGCCCAGGGGGAACTAATGAAAAACTGTTTTTT.